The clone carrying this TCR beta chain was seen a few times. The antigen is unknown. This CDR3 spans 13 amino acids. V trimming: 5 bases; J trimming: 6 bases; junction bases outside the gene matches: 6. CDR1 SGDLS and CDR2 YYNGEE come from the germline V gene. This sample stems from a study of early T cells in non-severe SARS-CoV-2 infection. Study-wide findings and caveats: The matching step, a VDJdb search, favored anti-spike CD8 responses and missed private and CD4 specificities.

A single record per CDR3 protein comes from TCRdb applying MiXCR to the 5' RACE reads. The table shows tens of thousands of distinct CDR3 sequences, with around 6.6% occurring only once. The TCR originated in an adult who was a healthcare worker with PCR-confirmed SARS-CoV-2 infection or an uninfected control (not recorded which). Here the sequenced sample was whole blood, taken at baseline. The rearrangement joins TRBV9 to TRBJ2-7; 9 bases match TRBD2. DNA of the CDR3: TGTGCCAGCAGTATAGCGGGGGCTGGCGAGCAGTACTTC. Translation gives CASSIAGAGEQYF.